Listed below are T cell receptor beta chains from one sample, sequenced in a study of cytomegalovirus exposure and HLA in healthy donors. Produced via immunoSEQ multiplex PCR; TCRdb's table is partial and in-frame only. Among some 180,000 clones listed, just under 80% were seen once. Source material: PBMCs. These TCRs come from a female donor in good health and CMV-seronegative. Each CDR3 is given without its conserved first and last residue. The D gene is left open where the match is weak. Size values are once, few and many counts, or a class for expanded clones, and some rows have none.

CDR3	D	length	size	V
ASRTPGYNSPLH	NA	12	NA	TRBV27
ASSDRLLMSPLH	NA	12	NA	TRBV6-1
AWSSLIHYGYT	NA	11	NA	TRBV30
AWKTFEAF	NA	8	few	TRBV30
ASSLFWRANSPLH	NA	13	NA	TRBV7-8
ASSPTVGGGNQPQH	NA	14	once	TRBV6-6
ASSPPSSGRAQRDGTQY	TRBD2	17	NA	TRBV6-7
ASSLTGLSEAF	NA	11	NA	TRBV5-8
ASSDNGQGREGYT	TRBD1	13	NA	TRBV7-9
ASSLVGGFQGGEQY	NA	14	NA	TRBV7-2
ASSLRQLSYEQY	NA	12	few	TRBV11-3
ASGPGGRNSPLH	NA	12	many	TRBV6-6
AISEGGAGEKLF	NA	12	NA	TRBV10-3
ASSNSGQGPEAF	TRBD1	12	NA	TRBV13
ASSEATNTYNEQF	NA	13	NA	TRBV6-1
ASSASPGQGFEKLF	TRBD1	14	NA	TRBV7-9
ASSFQGNTGELF	NA	12	NA	TRBV5-6